Given below is one TCR beta chain in context. Which antigen it targets is not known. Nothing much larger sits one base from this clone, and base qualities are not available. The CDR3 sequence holds 16 residues, the cysteine and phenylalanine included. Just CDR3 DNA is preserved here, 48 bases in frame from base 1. V was cut back by 0 bases and J by 2 bases, leaving a gap of 13 bases between them. Based on the germline V gene, the CDR1 and CDR2 sequences are SGDLS and YYNGEE. Donors were healthy HIV-negative adults with no recently reported acute infections or vaccinations. Every donor was a Caucasian adult residing in Nashville, Tennessee, USA. CD4+ T cells were enriched through magnetic negative selection, after which naive cells were positively selected on CD45RA and the remaining negative fraction served as the memory subset. Blood was obtained by leukapheresis, after which PBMCs were separated by Ficoll-Histopaque density gradient centrifugation and cryopreserved in liquid nitrogen vapor phase. Purity and quantity of every magnetically sorted T cell population were checked by analytical flow cytometry. From each sorted fraction, genomic DNA was isolated and quantified by UV absorbance on a Nanodrop 2000c.

This specimen belongs to a study of shared clonotypes between healthy human individuals (dated by TCRdb to between 2020 and 2021). Some background on the complete study: The cohort included a few men and a couple of women between 18 and 49 years of age. For each donor, CD4 naive and CD4 memory were each given three plates, CD8 naive was given two plates, and CD8 memory was given one plate. Different laboratories and diverse techniques were used to prepare libraries and sequence TCR repertoires, to increase sequencing depth and limit assay-specific biases. Leukapheresis yielded between about 0.94 and 9.5 billion PBMCs per donor. Blood TCR repertoires of about 5 healthy adults were deeply sequenced to estimate repertoire size and the extent of clonotype sharing between individuals.

The paper as a whole reports these results and caveats: Larger estimated clonotype richness was generally found for naive subsets than for memory subsets. Pairwise subsampling led to the expectation that sequencing depth would affect the degree of clonotype sharing among donors. Because the study included a small number of donors, the genetic and exposure-history diversity represented was limited. About 5% of naive CD4, 3.5% of naive CD8, roughly 2.5% of memory CD4, and around 0.42% of memory CD8 clonotypes were shared across several donors. Even with the large sequencing depth, rarefaction of the sorted-subset datasets indicated that sequencing was incomplete. Compared with non-shared clonotypes, clonotypes shared by all four sorted-subset donors had higher generation probabilities. Sampling was restricted to blood, and TCR repertoires in tissues likely differ from the TCR repertoires found in blood.

Using the deep immunoSEQ assay, TCR CDR3 regions were amplified from genomic DNA by multiplex PCR. Extracted genomic DNA from each cell subset was spread evenly across all wells of several immunoSEQ 96-well plates, with each plate serving as a replicate. For sorted subsets, approximately 200 ng of genomic DNA, equivalent to 25,000 to 30,000 T cell genomes, went into each replicate PCR. Purified libraries were quantified with a Qubit 3.0 fluorometer, sized on a Bioanalyzer 2100, and re-quantified with the KAPA Library Quantification kit. A separate single-read 150-cycle Illumina NextSeq 550 flow cell was used to sequence each immunoSEQ 96-well plate. Regarding the original processing steps: Because the immunoSEQ output held only junctional sequences and lacked quality scores, the filtering could not match the filtering applied to full-length reads. To assign V/J genes and CDR3, sequences were annotated against IMGT germline references using PyIR, a Python wrapper for IgBLAST v1.9. Reads were filtered out if the reads had weak V/J assignments (E-value above 1e-6), no CDR3, stop codons, out-of-frame junctions, or ambiguous translated residues. A V3J clonotype was defined by an identical inferred V gene, J gene, and CDR3 amino acid sequence. The percentage overlap between two repertoires was calculated by dividing the number of shared unique clonotypes by the size of the smaller repertoire. Repertoire richness was assessed with RTK rarefaction, the Chao1 estimator, and Recon v2.1 estimates of unobserved clonotypes. Generation probabilities for all TCRbeta clonotypes obtained by the gDNA method from a handful of donors were computed using OLGA. In its TCRdb copy, this immuneACCESS table keeps in-frame sequences only and misses some clones. Where compared with another copy, unresolved V genes explain less than half of these, and the others have no known cause. V, J and clone size derive from that table, while D and trimming were established from the DNA sequence. The sample yields some 2,100,000 clones; about 94% were counted once. The ten largest account for roughly 0.13% of the sample.

Rearrangement joined TRBV9 to TRBJ2-3; tentative D gene TRBD2, with 6 bases matching. The sample taken for sequencing was naive CD4+ T cells sorted from blood. This sample's cell subset or site label indicates: CD45RA+ positively selected. The TCR was taken from a man between 18 and 35 years old in good health. The bases are TGTGCCAGCAGCGTAGGGGCTAGCGAGACCACAGATACGCAGTATTTT. It is translated as CASSVGASETTDTQYF. Where the CDR3 stops, the reference TRBV9 and TRBJ2-3 genes take over; the full variable domain is DSGVTQTPKHLITATGQRVTLRCSPRSGDLSVYWYQQSLDQGLQFLIQYYNGEERAKGNILERFSAQQFPDLHSELNLSSLELGDSALYFCASSVGASETTDTQYFGPGTRLTVL.